These 10 T cell receptor beta chains were sequenced from one sample in a study of human T cells and chemical hapten exposure. Indicated time point: patch test 2, 6 weeks after DPC sensitization. Treatment denoted: therapeutic diphenylcyclopropenone sensitization with weekly scalp DPC. A single record per CDR3 protein comes from TCRdb applying MiXCR to the RACE reads. The sample lists 42,000 or so distinct CDR3 sequences, about 8.9% seen once, with approximately 16% in the top ten. The source material was whole blood, sampled in connection with sensitization to the hapten diphenylcyclopropenone (DPC). These receptors originate from a woman between 40 and 50 years old with alopecia areata. Some clones in this sample may be carry-over from other donors' samples.

This clonotype was observed many times. The rearrangement links TRBV20-1 to TRBJ2-3; weak D call: TRBD2 (5 bases). Trimming shortened V by 6 bases and J by 4 bases, and 11 bases separated the two germline ends. Germline CDR1 and CDR2: DFQATT and SNEGSKA (reference sequence). CDR3 length: 12 residues. CDR3 nucleotide sequence: TGCAGTGCCCAGGACTCTTCAGATACGCAGTATTTT. Its translation: CSAQDSSDTQYF.

This clonotype was counted at least ten times. The gene calls are TRBV20-1 and TRBJ2-3, with 11 positions matching TRBD2. V lost 4 bases, J lost 1 base, and 13 bases stayed unmatched. The CDR3 sequence is 18 residues long. The germline V gene has CDR1 DFQATT and CDR2 SNEGSKA (reference sequence). CDR3 DNA sequence: TGCAGTGCTATAGCGGGGGGGAGTCTATTCTCCCGCACAGATACGCAGTATTTT. It translates to CSAIAGGSLFSRTDTQYF.

The rearrangement joins TRBV6-5 to TRBJ2-1, with 14 bases aligning to TRBD2. Germline V lookup: CDR1 MNHEY, CDR2 SVGAGI. V lost 6 bases to trimming and J lost 9 bases; unmatched junction nucleotides: 10. This CDR3 is 16 amino acids long. CDR3 amino acids: CASSHGTSGSRGEQFF. DNA for the CDR3: TGTGCCAGCAGCCACGGGACTAGCGGGAGCAGGGGTGAGCAGTTCTTC.

In its sample, this clonotype was seen many times. In DNA form, the CDR3 reads TGCAGTGCTGGATGGGGCGCCACAGAGACCCAGTACTTC. It translates to CSAGWGATETQYF. This rearrangement joins TRBV20-1 to TRBJ2-5, with TRBD1 as a possible D gene (5 bases). The germline gives CDR1 DFQATT, CDR2 SNEGSKA (reference sequence). V lost 5 bases to trimming and J lost 4 bases, with 14 bases between them. The CDR3 has 13 amino acids.

This clonotype was recorded at least ten times. This CDR3 is CASMARGGPDTQYF. For the CDR3, the DNA is TGTGCCAGCATGGCCCGGGGGGGCCCCGATACGCAGTATTTT. The chain uses TRBV28 and TRBJ2-3; TRBD2 agrees at 8 bases. CDR3 length: 14 amino acids. The V segment lost 7 bases and the J segment 6 bases; nucleotides outside the gene matches: 9. Germline CDR1 MDHEN, CDR2 SYDVKM.

This clonotype was counted between two and nine times. This chain joins TRBV2 and TRBJ2-1; D ambiguous. V dropped 6 bases and J dropped 8 bases, with 11 bases sitting between them. CDR3 length equals 12 residues. The V gene's germline CDR1 is SNHLY and CDR2 FYNNEI. This chain's CDR3 is CASRGVSHEQFF. In DNA, the CDR3 is TGTGCCAGCAGGGGCGTGAGTCATGAGCAGTTCTTC.

This clonotype was counted many times. This sequence joins TRBV21-1 and TRBJ2-3; whether TRBD2, the table's D call, matches the DNA was not checked. TRBV21-1 is recorded as a pseudogene. The CDR3 contains 16 residues. The CDR3 here is CALTESDPPRTDTQYF. Here the CDR3 DNA reads TGTGCCCTCACCGAGTCCGACCCTCCGAGGACAGATACGCAGTATTTT.

A few counts support this clonotype. The J gene is TRBJ1-3, the V gene TRBV7-9, with TRBD1 as a possible D gene (5 bases). The CDR3 extends over 15 amino acids. CDR1 is SEHNR and CDR2 is FQNEAQ in the germline V gene (reference sequence). Trimming removed 5 bases at V and 1 base at J, with 12 bases between. The CDR3 DNA reads TGTGCCAGCAGCCCGGGCGGGGGATCTGGAAACACCATATATTTT. Translation gives CASSPGGGSGNTIYF. Supplemented by reference TRBV7-9 and TRBJ1-3, the full variable domain reads DTGVSQNPRHKITKRGQNVTFRCDPISEHNRLYWYRQTLGQGPEFLTYFQNEAQLEKSRLLSDRFSAERPKGSFSTLEIQRTEQGDSAMYLCASSPGGGSGNTIYFGEGSWLTVV.

This clonotype was counted many times. The chain recombines TRBV7-3 with TRBJ1-4; 8 bases agree with TRBD1. The ends lost 5 bases at V and 6 bases at J; junction bases unmatched: 5. This CDR3 has 14 amino acids. Germline assignment: CDR1 SGHTA and CDR2 FQGTGA. The CDR3 sequence: CASSPDRVHEKLFF. The CDR3, as DNA: TGTGCCAGCAGCCCGGACAGGGTGCATGAAAAACTGTTTTTT.

This clonotype has a count of ten or more. This chain links TRBV6-1 with TRBJ2-6; 14 bases match TRBD2. The CDR3 covers 17 residues. From germline, CDR1 is MNHNS and CDR2 SASEGT. J gave up 2 bases and V 7 bases, and 4 bases lay outside the gene matches. CDR3 sequence: CASTLTSGGAGANVLTF. CDR3 nucleotides: TGTGCCAGCACCCTGACTAGCGGGGGGGCTGGGGCCAACGTCCTGACTTTC.